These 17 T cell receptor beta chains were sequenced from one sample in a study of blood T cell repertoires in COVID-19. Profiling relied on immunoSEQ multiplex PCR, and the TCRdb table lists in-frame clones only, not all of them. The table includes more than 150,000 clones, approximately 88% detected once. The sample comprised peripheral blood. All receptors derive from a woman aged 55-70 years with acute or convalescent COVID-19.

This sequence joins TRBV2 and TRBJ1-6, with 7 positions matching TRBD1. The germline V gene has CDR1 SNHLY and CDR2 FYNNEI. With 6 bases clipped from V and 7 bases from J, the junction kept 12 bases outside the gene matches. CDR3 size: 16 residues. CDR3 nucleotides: TGTGCCAGCAGGATACTTATTGGACAGGCGAATTCACCCCTCCACTTT. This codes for CASRILIGQANSPLHF.

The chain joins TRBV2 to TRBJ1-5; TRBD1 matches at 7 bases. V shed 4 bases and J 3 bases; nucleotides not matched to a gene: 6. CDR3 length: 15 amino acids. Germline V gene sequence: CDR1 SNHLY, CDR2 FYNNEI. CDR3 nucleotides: TGTGCCAGCAGTGGGGCAGGGGGGTTCAATCAGCCCCAGCATTTT. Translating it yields CASSGAGGFNQPQHF.

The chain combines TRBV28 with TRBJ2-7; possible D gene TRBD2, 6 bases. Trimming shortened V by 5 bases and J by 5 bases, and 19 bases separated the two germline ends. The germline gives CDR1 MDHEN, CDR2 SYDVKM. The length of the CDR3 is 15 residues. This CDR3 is CASSPQGLLKDEQYF. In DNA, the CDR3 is TGTGCCAGCAGTCCCCAGGGACTTTTGAAGGACGAGCAGTACTTC.

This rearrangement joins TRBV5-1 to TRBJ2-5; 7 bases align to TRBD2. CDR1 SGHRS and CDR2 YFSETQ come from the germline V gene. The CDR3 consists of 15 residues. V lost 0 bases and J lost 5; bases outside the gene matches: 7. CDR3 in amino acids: CASSLGPQGGETQYF. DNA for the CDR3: TGCGCCAGCAGCTTGGGGCCGCAGGGAGGGGAGACCCAGTACTTC.

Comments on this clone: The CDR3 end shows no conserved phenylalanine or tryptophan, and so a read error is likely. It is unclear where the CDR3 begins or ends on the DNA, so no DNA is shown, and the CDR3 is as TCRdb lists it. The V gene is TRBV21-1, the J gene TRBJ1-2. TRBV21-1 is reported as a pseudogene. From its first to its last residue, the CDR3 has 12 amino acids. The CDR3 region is CASSPQKRQTED.

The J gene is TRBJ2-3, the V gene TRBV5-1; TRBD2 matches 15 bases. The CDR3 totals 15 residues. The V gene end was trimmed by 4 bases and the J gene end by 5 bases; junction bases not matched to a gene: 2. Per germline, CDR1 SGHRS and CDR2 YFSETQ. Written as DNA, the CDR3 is TGCGCCAGCAGCCTGGGACTAGCGGGGGGAGATACGCAGTATTTT. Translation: CASSLGLAGGDTQYF. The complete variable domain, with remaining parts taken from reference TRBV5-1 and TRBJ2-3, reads KAGVTQTPRYLIKTRGQQVTLSCSPISGHRSVSWYQQTPGQGLQFLFEYFSETQRNKGNFPGRFSGRQFSNSRSEMNVSTLELGDSALYLCASSLGLAGGDTQYFGPGTRLTVL.

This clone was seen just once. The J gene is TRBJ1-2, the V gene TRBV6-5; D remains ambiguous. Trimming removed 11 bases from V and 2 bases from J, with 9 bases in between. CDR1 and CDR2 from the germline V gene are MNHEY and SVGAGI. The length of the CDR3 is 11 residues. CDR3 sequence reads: CASEGNYGYTF. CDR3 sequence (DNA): TGTGCCTCGGAGGGAAACTATGGCTACACCTTC.

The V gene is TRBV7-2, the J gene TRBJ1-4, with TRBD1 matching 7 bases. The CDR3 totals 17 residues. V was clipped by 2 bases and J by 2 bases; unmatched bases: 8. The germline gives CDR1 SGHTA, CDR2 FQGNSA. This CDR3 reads CASSLWGRGSTNEKLFF. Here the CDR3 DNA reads TGTGCCAGCAGCTTATGGGGCAGGGGGAGCACTAATGAAAAACTGTTTTTT.

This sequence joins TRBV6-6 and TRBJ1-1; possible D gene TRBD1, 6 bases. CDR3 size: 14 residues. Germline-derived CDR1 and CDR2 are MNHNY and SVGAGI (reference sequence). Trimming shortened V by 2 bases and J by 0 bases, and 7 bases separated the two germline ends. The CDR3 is CASSYGTLNTEAFF. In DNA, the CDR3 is TGTGCCAGCAGTTACGGGACATTGAACACTGAAGCTTTCTTT.

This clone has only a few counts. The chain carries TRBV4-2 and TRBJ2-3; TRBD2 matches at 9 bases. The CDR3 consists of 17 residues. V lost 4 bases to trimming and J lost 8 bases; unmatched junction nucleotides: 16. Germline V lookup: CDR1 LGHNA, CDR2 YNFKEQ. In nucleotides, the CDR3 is TGTGCCAGCAGCCCGAGCTCTAGCGGGGAGTGGTTTAGTACGCAGTATTTT. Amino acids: CASSPSSSGEWFSTQYF.

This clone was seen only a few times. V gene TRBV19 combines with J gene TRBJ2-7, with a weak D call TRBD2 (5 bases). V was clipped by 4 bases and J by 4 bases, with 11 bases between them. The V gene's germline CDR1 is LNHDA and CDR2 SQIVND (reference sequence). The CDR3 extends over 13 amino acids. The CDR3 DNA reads TGTGCCAGTAGTACTCACGGAGGATACGAGCAGTACTTC. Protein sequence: CASSTHGGYEQYF.

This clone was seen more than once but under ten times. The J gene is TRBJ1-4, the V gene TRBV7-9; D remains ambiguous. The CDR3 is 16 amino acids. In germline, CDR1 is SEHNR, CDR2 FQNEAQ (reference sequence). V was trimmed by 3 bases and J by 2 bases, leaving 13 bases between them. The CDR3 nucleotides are TGTGCCAGCAGCTTTCCTCGGGGAACGACTAATGAAAAACTGTTTTTT. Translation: CASSFPRGTTNEKLFF.

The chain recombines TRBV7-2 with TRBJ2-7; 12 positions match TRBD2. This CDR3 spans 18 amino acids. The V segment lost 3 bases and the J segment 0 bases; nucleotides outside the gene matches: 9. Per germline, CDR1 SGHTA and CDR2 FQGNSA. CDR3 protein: CASSLTQTSGGYSYEQYF. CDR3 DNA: TGTGCCAGCAGCTTGACCCAGACTAGCGGGGGCTACTCCTACGAGCAGTACTTC.

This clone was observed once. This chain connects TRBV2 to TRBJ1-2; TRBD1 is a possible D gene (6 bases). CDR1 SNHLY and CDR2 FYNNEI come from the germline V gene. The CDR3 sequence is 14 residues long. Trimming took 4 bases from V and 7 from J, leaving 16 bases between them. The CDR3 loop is CASSGGGAASGYTF. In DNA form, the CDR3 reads TGTGCCAGCAGTGGAGGGGGGGCAGCTAGTGGCTACACCTTC.

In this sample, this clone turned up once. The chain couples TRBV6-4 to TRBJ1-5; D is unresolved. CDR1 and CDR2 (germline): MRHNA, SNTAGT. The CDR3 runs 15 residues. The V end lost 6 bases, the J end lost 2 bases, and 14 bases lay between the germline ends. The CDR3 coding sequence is TGTGCCAGCAGCGAACACGGAGATGGCAATCAGCCCCAGCATTTT. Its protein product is CASSEHGDGNQPQHF.

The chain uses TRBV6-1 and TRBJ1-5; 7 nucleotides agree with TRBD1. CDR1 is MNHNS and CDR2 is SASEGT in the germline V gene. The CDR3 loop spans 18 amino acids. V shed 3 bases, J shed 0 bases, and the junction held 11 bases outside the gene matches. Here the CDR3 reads CASSDVPGQKRSNQPQHF. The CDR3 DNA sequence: TGTGCCAGCAGTGATGTCCCGGGACAGAAACGTAGCAATCAGCCCCAGCATTTT.

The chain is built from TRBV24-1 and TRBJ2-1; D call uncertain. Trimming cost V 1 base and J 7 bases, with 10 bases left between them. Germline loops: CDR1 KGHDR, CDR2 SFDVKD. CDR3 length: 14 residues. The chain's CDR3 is CATSDFNEENEQFF. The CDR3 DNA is TGTGCCACCAGTGATTTTAACGAGGAGAATGAGCAGTTCTTC.